Included here is one T cell receptor (beta chain) sequence, with context. The data originate from a study of Ad26.COV2.S vaccination and SARS-CoV-2 variants. Treatment in this sample: around 19 received Ad26.COV2.S at low or high dose, single or two shots; a few received placebo; per-sample allocation not given. All samples were drawn on day 63, counting from the first vaccine or placebo injection. The data were produced by immunoSEQ multiplex PCR, yet TCRdb's version contains in-frame clones alone and is incomplete. The repertoire holds roughly 420,000 clones, with roughly 88% as singletons. CDR3 size: 15 residues. Germline values: CDR1 MDHEN, CDR2 SYDVKM. V shed 1 base, J shed 7 bases, and the junction held 5 bases outside the gene matches.

The origin of this receptor is a person aged 18-60 years who received the Ad26.COV2.S COVID-19 vaccine or a placebo. Sample: peripheral blood, taken in a trial of Ad26.COV2.S vaccine versus placebo. The V gene is TRBV28, the J gene TRBJ1-2, with 11 bases fitting TRBD1. CDR3 in amino acids: CASSLYGDRGFGYTF. CDR3 coding DNA: TGTGCCAGCAGTTTATACGGGGACAGGGGGTTTGGCTACACCTTC.